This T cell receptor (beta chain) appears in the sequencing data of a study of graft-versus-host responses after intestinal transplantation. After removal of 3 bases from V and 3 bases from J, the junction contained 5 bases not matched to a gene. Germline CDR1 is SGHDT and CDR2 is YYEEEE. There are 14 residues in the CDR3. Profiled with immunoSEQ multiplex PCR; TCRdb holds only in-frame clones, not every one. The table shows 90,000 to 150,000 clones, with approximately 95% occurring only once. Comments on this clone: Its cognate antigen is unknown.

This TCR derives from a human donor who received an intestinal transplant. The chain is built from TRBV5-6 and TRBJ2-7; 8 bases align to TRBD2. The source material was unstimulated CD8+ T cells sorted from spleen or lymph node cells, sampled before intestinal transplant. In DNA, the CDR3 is TGTGCCAGCAGCTCAGGACTAGCACTCTACGAGCAGTACTTC. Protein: CASSSGLALYEQYF. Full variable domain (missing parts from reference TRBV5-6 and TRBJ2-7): DAGVTQSPTHLIKTRGQQVTLRCSPKSGHDTVSWYQQALGQGPQFIFQYYEEEERQRGNFPDRFSGHQFPNYSSELNVNALLLGDSALYLCASSSGLALYEQYFGPGTRLTVT.